Listed here are 27 T cell receptor beta chains from one sample, sequenced in a study of blood T cell repertoires in COVID-19. The repertoire was sequenced with immunoSEQ multiplex PCR; TCRdb's copy has only in-frame clones and lacks some. The sample lists roughly 160,000 clones, under 85% occurring once. The material sequenced was peripheral blood. All receptors derive from a man of 80 years or more with COVID-19, enrolled during active disease.

Only a few counts were recorded for this clone. The CDR3 coding sequence is TGTGCCAGCAGGAGACAGTTAGCTAACTATGGCTACACCTTC. Translated: CASRRQLANYGYTF. V gene TRBV2 combines with J gene TRBJ1-2, with a tentative D call TRBD1 (5 bases). V lost 6 bases and J 0 bases, leaving 11 bases between the germline ends. Germline V gene data show CDR1 as SNHLY and CDR2 as FYNNEI. CDR3 length equals 14 residues.

CDR3 in amino acids: CASRGIGTVGETQYF. CDR3 nucleotide sequence: TGTGCCAGCAGGGGAATAGGGACAGTAGGAGAGACCCAGTACTTC. The chain uses TRBV2 and TRBJ2-5; 7 bases are a match to TRBD1. CDR1 is SNHLY and CDR2 is FYNNEI in the germline V gene. Trimming cost V 6 bases and J 4 bases; bases outside gene matches: 11. The CDR3 is 15 residues long. Combining the CDR3 with reference TRBV2 and TRBJ2-5 gives the whole variable domain EPEVTQTPSHQVTQMGQEVILRCVPISNHLYFYWYRQILGQKVEFLVSFYNNEISEKSEIFDDQFSVERPDGSNFTLKIRSTKLEDSAMYFCASRGIGTVGETQYFGPGTRLLVL.

The chain recombines TRBV19 with TRBJ2-1; 7 bases match TRBD1. Germline-derived CDR1 and CDR2 are LNHDA and SQIVND (reference sequence). CDR3 size: 14 residues. The V and J ends lost 1 base and 7 bases, in that order; junction bases with no gene match: 4. The CDR3 is CASSIGQGVNEQFF. Here the CDR3 DNA reads TGTGCCAGTAGTATAGGGCAGGGGGTGAATGAGCAGTTCTTC. Drawing the rest from reference TRBV19 and TRBJ2-1, the complete variable domain is DGGITQSPKYLFRKEGQNVTLSCEQNLNHDAMYWYRQDPGQGLRLIYYSQIVNDFQKGDIAEGYSVSREKKESFPLTVTSAQKNPTAFYLCASSIGQGVNEQFFGPGTRLTVL.

V gene TRBV5-1 combines with J gene TRBJ1-5, with TRBD1 matching 7 bases. Per the germline V gene, CDR1 is SGHRS and CDR2 is YFSETQ. The CDR3 loop spans 16 amino acids. The trim removed 0 bases at V and 2 bases at J, leaving 5 bases unmatched. CDR3 in DNA: TGCGCCAGCAGCTTGGGAACAGGGGCGGGCAATCAGCCCCAGCATTTT. This translates into CASSLGTGAGNQPQHF.

The gene calls are TRBV21-1 and TRBJ2-7; the D call of TRBD2 is as the table states it, not checked on the DNA. TRBV21-1 is a listed pseudogene. The CDR3 length is 15 residues. The CDR3 coding sequence is TGTGCCAGCAGCAAAGAGATACGGGACTCCTACGAGCAGTACTTC. Protein product: CASSKEIRDSYEQYF.

The DNA for the CDR3 is TGTGCCAGCAGTTACCGCGGACAGGATGAAGCTTTCTTT. Amino acid sequence: CASSYRGQDEAFF. The chain recombines TRBV6-5 with TRBJ1-1; the match to TRBD1 covers 7 bases. The CDR3 spans 13 residues. Germline V gene data show CDR1 as MNHEY and CDR2 as SVGAGI. V gave up 2 bases and J gave up 7 bases; unmatched junction bases: 4.

The chain combines TRBV11-2 with TRBJ1-3; TRBD1 is a possible D gene (5 bases). The germline V gene has CDR1 SGHAT and CDR2 FQNNGV. Trimming removed 3 bases from V and 4 bases from J, with 13 bases in between. CDR3 length: 15 residues. Here the CDR3 reads CASSLGQGVGNTIYF. The CDR3 DNA sequence: TGTGCCAGCAGCTTGGGGCAGGGCGTAGGAAACACCATATATTTT.

V usage is TRBV7-9 and J usage is TRBJ1-1; D is possibly TRBD1 (5 bases). The V gene lost 6 bases and the J gene lost 1 base, with 12 bases spanning the gap. The CDR3 extends over 14 amino acids. Germline V CDR1 and CDR2: SEHNR, FQNEAQ (reference sequence). The CDR3 DNA sequence: TGTGCCAGCAGTCCCGGGGGAGCGAACACTGAAGCTTTCTTT. Translating gives CASSPGGANTEAFF.

The chain couples TRBV5-6 to TRBJ1-1, with D unresolved. V was shortened by 0 bases and J by 7 bases, with 13 bases between the two germline ends. The CDR3 extends over 14 amino acids. Looked up from germline, CDR1 is SGHDT and CDR2 is YYEEEE. The CDR3 sequence is CASSLERGESEAFF. Here the CDR3 DNA reads TGTGCCAGCAGCTTGGAGCGCGGGGAGAGTGAAGCTTTCTTT.

This clone was recorded only once. This CDR3 is CATRDSNYNSPLHF. The CDR3 nucleotides read TGTGCCACCCGGGACTCAAACTATAATTCACCCCTCCACTTT. The chain is built from TRBV6-5 and TRBJ1-6; D may be TRBD1 (5 bases). The CDR3 runs to 14 residues. Trimming stripped 10 bases from V and 3 bases from J, with 13 bases between. CDR1 MNHEY and CDR2 SVGAGI come from the germline V gene.

Here the CDR3 DNA reads TGCGCCAGCAGCCCAGCTGGGACAGCACCCCGAGGGGGCTACACCTTC. It specifies CASSPAGTAPRGGYTF. The rearrangement uses TRBV5-1 and TRBJ1-2; 7 positions match TRBD1. CDR3 length: 16 residues. V lost 4 bases to trimming and J lost 8 bases; unmatched junction nucleotides: 17. Germline V gene sequence: CDR1 SGHRS, CDR2 YFSETQ.

The chain joins TRBV7-8 to TRBJ2-5; 8 positions agree with TRBD1. V shed 3 bases, J shed 1 base, and the junction held 4 bases outside the gene matches. Germline-derived CDR1 and CDR2 are SGHVS and FQNEAQ. The CDR3 is 15 residues long. This chain's CDR3 is CASSFRGQIQETQYF. The CDR3, as DNA: TGTGCCAGCAGCTTCAGGGGGCAGATCCAAGAGACCCAGTACTTC.

This chain connects TRBV9 to TRBJ2-5; 10 bases agree with TRBD2. The CDR3 sequence is 16 residues long. The germline gives CDR1 SGDLS, CDR2 YYNGEE. The J segment lost 5 bases and the V segment lost 2 bases, leaving 9 bases of the junction unmatched. The CDR3 spells CASSVTASGGLETQYF. In DNA form, the CDR3 reads TGTGCCAGCAGCGTTACGGCTAGCGGGGGTCTGGAGACCCAGTACTTC. The full variable domain, with the rest looked up from reference TRBV9 and TRBJ2-5, is DSGVTQTPKHLITATGQRVTLRCSPRSGDLSVYWYQQSLDQGLQFLIQYYNGEERAKGNILERFSAQQFPDLHSELNLSSLELGDSALYFCASSVTASGGLETQYFGPGTRLLVL.

CDR3 bases: TGCGCCAGCAGCCCGACGGAAATACGAGGCGGCGCCAAAAACATTCAGTACTTC. Protein: CASSPTEIRGGAKNIQYF. The rearrangement links TRBV4-1 to TRBJ2-4; D unresolved. This CDR3 spans 18 amino acids. V was clipped by 4 bases and J by 1 base, with 20 bases between them. Germline V gene sequence: CDR1 MGHRA, CDR2 YSYEKL.

This chain uses TRBV6-2 or TRBV6-3 with TRBJ1-2; TRBD1 aligns across 12 bases. This CDR3 has 17 amino acids. Germline-derived CDR1 and CDR2 are MNHEY and SVGEGT. The trim removed 6 bases at V and 7 bases at J, leaving 15 bases unmatched. The CDR3 bases are TGTGCCAGCAGATACGGGACAGGGGGCTCCCGGGCGGCTGGCTACACCTTC. Protein product: CASRYGTGGSRAAGYTF.

V gene TRBV4-1 combines with J gene TRBJ2-4; the D gene is possibly TRBD1 (6 bases). The CDR3 is 16 residues long. CDR1 MGHRA and CDR2 YSYEKL come from the germline V gene. Trimming pared 4 bases from V and 5 bases from J, leaving 18 bases between. The CDR3 DNA reads as TGCGCCAGCAGCCGGCCCAGGGGCGTTTTAGAAAACATTCAGTACTTC. This gives the protein CASSRPRGVLENIQYF.

The rearrangement uses TRBV4-3 and TRBJ2-5, with 9 bases matching TRBD1. V lost 4 bases and J lost 3; bases outside the gene matches: 3. The germline V gene has CDR1 LGHNA and CDR2 YSLEER. The CDR3 totals 14 residues. The CDR3 nucleotides read TGCGCCAGCAGCCCTACAGGGGGCGAAGAGACCCAGTACTTC. As protein: CASSPTGGEETQYF.

This chain links TRBV4-1 with TRBJ2-1; 7 bases fit TRBD2. Germline CDR1 and CDR2: MGHRA and YSYEKL. CDR3 size: 17 residues. J was trimmed by 0 bases and V by 0 bases; bases with no gene match: 5. The CDR3 loop is CASSQEAGFASYNEQFF. The CDR3 nucleotides are TGCGCCAGCAGCCAAGAAGCGGGGTTCGCCTCCTACAATGAGCAGTTCTTC.

The J gene is TRBJ1-4, the V gene TRBV7-6; TRBD1 is a possible D gene (5 bases). This CDR3 has 13 amino acids. Per the germline V gene, CDR1 is SGHVS and CDR2 is FNYEAQ. V was shortened by 0 bases and J by 8 bases, with 7 bases between the two germline ends. CDR3 sequence: CASSLARGEKLFF. The CDR3 DNA sequence: TGTGCCAGCAGCTTAGCAAGGGGCGAAAAACTGTTTTTT.

The gene calls are TRBV4-2 and TRBJ2-3; TRBD2 matches at 10 bases. Germline CDR1 reads LGHNA; CDR2 reads YNFKEQ. The J segment lost 2 bases and the V segment lost 0 bases, leaving 5 bases of the junction unmatched. The CDR3 runs to 17 residues. The CDR3 sequence: CASSQEASGGFTDTQYF. The CDR3 DNA follows: TGTGCCAGCAGCCAAGAGGCTAGCGGGGGCTTCACAGATACGCAGTATTTT.

The chain has TRBV19 and TRBJ1-2; 8 bases line up with TRBD1. V was pared by 8 bases and J by 4 bases, with 6 bases of the junction left unmatched. This CDR3 comprises 13 residues. Germline CDR1 and CDR2: LNHDA and SQIVND (reference sequence). The CDR3 region is CASGDRGVYGYTF. CDR3 bases: TGTGCCAGTGGAGACAGGGGCGTCTATGGCTACACCTTC.

The rearrangement links TRBV12-3 or TRBV12-4 to TRBJ2-5; D is perhaps TRBD2 (5 bases). The germline V and J ends were trimmed by 6 bases and 4 bases, with 12 bases remaining between them. The CDR3 is made up of 13 amino acids. CDR3 sequence reads: CASSRGLGETQYF. The DNA of the CDR3 is TGTGCCAGCAGCCGGGGTCTTGGAGAGACCCAGTACTTC.

This chain uses TRBV12-3 or TRBV12-4 with TRBJ2-5, with D possibly matching TRBD1 (5 bases). V was pared by 4 bases and J by 2 bases, with 5 bases between. This CDR3 region has 12 residues. CDR3: CASSSGQETQYF. The CDR3 DNA sequence: TGTGCCAGCAGTTCAGGGCAAGAGACCCAGTACTTC.

This chain joins TRBV29-1 and TRBJ1-1, with D perhaps TRBD1 (6 bases). Trimming stripped 7 bases from V and 3 bases from J, with 15 bases between. Germline V gene lookup returns CDR1 SQVTM and CDR2 ANQGSEA. CDR3 length: 13 residues. The CDR3 DNA follows: TGCAGCGCCTACACGGCAGGGGACACTGAAGCTTTCTTT. Translated: CSAYTAGDTEAFF.

The chain recombines TRBV6-6 with TRBJ1-3, with 11 positions matching TRBD1. The CDR3 is 16 amino acids. Germline-derived CDR1 and CDR2 are MNHNY and SVGAGI (reference sequence). J gave up 3 bases and V 0 bases, and 1 base lay outside the gene matches. The CDR3 coding sequence is TGTGCCAGCAGTTACTCCGGGACAGGGGGTGGAAACACCATATATTTT. Its translation is CASSYSGTGGGNTIYF.

This clone was detected only a few times. The CDR3 nucleotides are TGTGCCAGTAGTACAGGAATTAACTATGGCTACACCTTC. Encoded protein: CASSTGINYGYTF. The chain joins TRBV19 to TRBJ1-2; D not certain. Trimming pared 4 bases from V and 1 base from J, leaving 7 bases between. CDR1 is LNHDA, CDR2 SQIVND, per germline (reference sequence). This CDR3 contains 13 residues.

CDR3 loop: CSVDQGVDYGYTF. CDR3 coding DNA: TGCAGCGTTGATCAGGGGGTTGACTATGGCTACACCTTC. The chain links TRBV29-1 to TRBJ1-2, with 7 bases that match TRBD1. The CDR3 length is 13 residues. V was clipped by 3 bases and J by 3 bases; unmatched bases: 4. Germline V gives CDR1 SQVTM, CDR2 ANQGSEA.